A selection of T cell receptor beta chains follows, all from one sample in a study of cytotoxic CD8 clonotypes in ibrutinib-treated CLL. Assay: immunoSEQ multiplex PCR; the TCRdb copy retains only in-frame clones and omits some. The sample records about 130,000 clones, approximately 83% being singletons. This sample comprised PBMCs, obtained after 24 months of ibrutinib treatment. These receptor sequences come from a human donor with chronic lymphocytic leukemia. The CDR3 runs from the conserved cysteine through the conserved F or W. Fields, in order: CDR3 length, V gene, D gene, clone size, J gene, CDR3 DNA, CDR3 protein. D genes are given only for firm matches. Not all rows give a size; the values are once, few, many and, for expanded clones, a class.

17	TRBV28	-	few	TRBJ1-3	TGTGCCAGCAGTTCCCCCCCTGCATGGAACTCTGGAAACACCATATATTTT	CASSSPPAWNSGNTIYF
19	TRBV14	TRBD2	-	TRBJ2-1	TGTGCCAGCAGCCGGACCGGCGGGAGGGCCTGGGAAATCTACAATGAGCAGTTCTTC	CASSRTGGRAWEIYNEQFF
16	TRBV7-2	TRBD2	-	TRBJ2-3	TGTGCCAGCAGCTCGGGACTAGCGGGGGTCACAGATACGCAGTATTTT	CASSSGLAGVTDTQYF
19	TRBV2	-	-	TRBJ1-5	TGTGCCAGCAGGGTGGGGGGGCTGAGCTTTTTTCATAGCAATCAGCCCCAGCATTTT	CASRVGGLSFFHSNQPQHF
15	TRBV2	-	-	TRBJ1-4	TGTGCCAGCAAATGGCAGTTTGCAACTAATGAAAAACTGTTTTTT	CASKWQFATNEKLFF
13	TRBV7-8	-	-	TRBJ1-3	TGTGCCAGCAGCATCGCCGGGGGGGACACCATATATTTT	CASSIAGGDTIYF
16	TRBV5-1	-	-	TRBJ2-3	TGCGCCAGCAGCCAGTTCTTGGCAGGGGGCACAGATACGCAGTATTTT	CASSQFLAGGTDTQYF
18	TRBV6-4	TRBD1	-	TRBJ2-1	TGTGCCAGCAGTGACTCCGACGCCTTTAGGGACAGGCGCAATGAGCAGTTCTTC	CASSDSDAFRDRRNEQFF
16	TRBV27	-	-	TRBJ2-7	TGTGCCAGCAGTTTGAAGGGCGTAGCGGTAAACTACGAGCAGTACTTC	CASSLKGVAVNYEQYF
14	TRBV5-1	-	-	TRBJ1-4	TGCGCCAGCAGCTTGGCCCCGGGCGGGGAAAAACTGTTTTTT	CASSLAPGGEKLFF
13	TRBV28	TRBD1	once	TRBJ1-1	TGTGCCAGTACCGACAGGGGGAGGACTGAAGCTTTCTTT	CASTDRGRTEAFF
15	TRBV2	TRBD1	-	TRBJ2-4	TGTGCCAGCAGTCAGGACAGGGGTCCTACCGGCGTTCAGTACTTC	CASSQDRGPTGVQYF
12	TRBV11-2	-	-	TRBJ1-1	TGTGCCAGCAGCTACAGACAGGTCGGGGCTTTCTTT	CASSYRQVGAFF
15	TRBV19	TRBD1	-	TRBJ1-2	TGTGCCAGTAGTACTGGGGACAGGACCTCCTATGGCTACACCTTC	CASSTGDRTSYGYTF
16	TRBV10-3	-	-	TRBJ2-7	TGTGCCATCAGTGAGTCGGTGAGGGGTCTACCGTACGAGCAGTACTTC	CAISESVRGLPYEQYF
18	TRBV9	-	-	TRBJ2-6	TGTGCCAGCAGCGCGACAGGGAGGATAGATTCTGGGGCCAACGTCCTGACTTTC	CASSATGRIDSGANVLTF
16	TRBV18	TRBD1	-	TRBJ2-7	TGTGCCAGCTCACCACCGTTGGCAGGGGGTGTCCACGAGCAGTACTTC	CASSPPLAGGVHEQYF
13	TRBV30	-	-	TRBJ1-5	TGTGCCTGGAGTGCCCTGGGGAATCAGCCCCAGCATTTT	CAWSALGNQPQHF
14	TRBV7-2	-	-	TRBJ1-5	TGTGCCAGCAGCACCCGACAGGGCAATCAGCCCCAGCATTTT	CASSTRQGNQPQHF
15	TRBV19	TRBD1	-	TRBJ2-1	TGTGCCAGTAGTTTCCAGGGGGCGAGTTACAATGAGCAGTTCTTC	CASSFQGASYNEQFF
15	TRBV14	-	-	TRBJ2-7	TGTGCCAGCAGACATAGGGGACATCTCCCTGAAGAGCAGTACTTC	CASRHRGHLPEEQYF
15	TRBV28	TRBD1	once	TRBJ1-5	TGTGCCAGCAGTTTGACAGGGATGGGCAATCAGCCCCAGCATTTT	CASSLTGMGNQPQHF
16	TRBV21-1	-	once	TRBJ2-5	TGTGCCAGCAGCAAAGGGAAACGGACAGGCCAAGAGACCCAGTACTTC	CASSKGKRTGQETQYF
15	TRBV7-2	TRBD1	-	TRBJ2-5	TGTGCCAGCAGCTTCCTCAGGGGGTTAAGAGAGACCCAGTACTTC	CASSFLRGLRETQYF